This TCR beta chain derives from a study of T-cell memory formation after mild COVID-19 (dated by TCRdb to the early 2020s). General notes on the study: TCR sequence clusters from the two donors were largely donor specific. In a couple of donors, T-cell clones that expanded and contracted after mild COVID-19 were tracked by sequencing TCRalpha and TCRbeta repertoires over time. The cohort comprised two young, previously healthy adult volunteers, one female and one male. Results the study describes overall, beyond this receptor: Some responding clones were detected in pre-infection memory, which suggested that pre-existing cross-reactive memory T cells had joined the SARS-CoV-2 response. Only a couple of mild cases were covered in the study, and larger cohorts including severe cases with pre-infection samples were considered necessary. Balanced CD4/CD8 phenotypes were observed for clones contracting from day 15 to 85, whereas a bias towards CD4+ was observed for a second wave of clones expanding from day 15 to 37. The second-wave clones that peaked on day 37 were not confirmed to be SARS-CoV-2 specific. Contracting CD4+ clones were located mainly in the CM and EM memory subsets, whereas CD8+ clones were found to be enriched in EMRA.

Ficoll-Paque density gradient centrifugation was used to isolate PBMCs. The CDR3 goes from the cysteine to the phenylalanine over 15 residues. The entry retains the CDR3 DNA only, 45 bases that are in frame from base 1. CDR1 and CDR2 (MRHNA, SNTAGT) derive from the germline V gene. Unmatched junction bases come to 5, with V trimmed by 3 bases and J by 5 bases. The listed sequencing device is Illumina NovaSeq 6000. TCRalpha and TCRbeta cDNA libraries were built by 5'RACE with constant-segment primers, adding sample barcodes and unique molecular identifiers. RNA was extracted from every sample with Trizol reagent. The libraries were amplified in two PCR steps, and the second step added a second sample barcode and Illumina TruSeq adapters. Libraries were sequenced on an Illumina NovaSeq with 2 x 150 bp paired-end reads. For the original study's pipeline: Demultiplexing of reads and collapsing into UMI-guided consensus sequences were performed with migec v1.2.7. Using mixcr v2.1.11, UMI consensuses were aligned to TRA and TRB V and J templates and then assembled into clonotypes. Expanded or contracted clonotypes were those called significant by both edgeR and NoisET, with noise models trained on biological replicates. edgeR calls used a false discovery rate-adjusted p below 0.01 and a log2 fold-change threshold of 1. As an exploratory analysis of dynamics, PCA with hierarchical clustering was applied to max-normalized trajectories of the 1000 most abundant clonotypes. Each responding clone was given a CD4 or CD8 phenotype based on the CD4+ and CD8+ repertoires, which had been sequenced separately. TCRdb itself trimmed the public reads at Q25 with fastp, ran MiXCR and retained productive beta chains. All rows with the same CDR3 protein become a single entry with the most common DNA and genes. The V and J calls come from TCRdb's annotation, not from the publication. This sample comprises roughly 380,000 distinct CDR3 sequences, around 28% of them detected only once. The top ten clonotypes cover roughly 13% of the sample.

This clonotype was observed a few times. Its recognized antigen is unknown. Base quality data are lacking; no much larger clone is found one base away. The origin of this receptor is an adult woman who had mild COVID-19 (a few samples of this study predate the infection). The sample titles of this study are shuffled in the database, so cell type and time point are left out; the donor was told from shared clones. The sequenced sample was PBMCs or a T cell subset sorted from them (not recorded which). This chain is built from TRBV6-4 and TRBJ2-2; 8 bases in the middle match TRBD2. Here the CDR3 is given as CASSETGGRTGELFF. The DNA reads as follows: TGTGCCAGCAGTGAGACGGGCGGGAGGACCGGGGAGCTGTTTTTT.